The rows below give T cell receptor beta chains drawn from one sample of a study of patients and donors after allogeneic stem cell transplantation. TCRdb re-called the RT-PCR reads through MiXCR, storing one row per CDR3 protein. Of approximately 170,000 distinct CDR3 sequences listed, 24% are singletons. The specimen sequenced was blood, either unsorted or a sorted T cell fraction (not recorded which). These receptors were taken from a human donor who was either an allogeneic HSCT recipient or a stem cell or donor lymphocyte infusion donor (not recorded which). It is not recorded whose cells these are; they may come from a transplant donor. The CDR3 runs from the conserved cysteine through the conserved F or W. A D gene is named only where the DNA matches it firmly. Clone size appears in some rows only: once, few, many, or a class for an expanded clone.

.,.,TRBV7-6,TRBJ1-1,CASSLYQPGTTEAFF,TGTGCCAGCAGCCTATACCAACCCGGGACCACTGAAGCTTTCTTT
.,.,TRBV29-1,TRBJ2-3,CSVEGRSWRYDTQYF,TGCAGCGTTGAAGGGCGGTCATGGCGATACGATACGCAGTATTTT
TRBD2,once,TRBV5-4,TRBJ2-1,CASSLLTSGRYNEQFF,TGTGCCAGCAGCTTGTTGACTAGCGGGAGGTACAATGAGCAGTTCTTC
TRBD1,.,TRBV29-1,TRBJ2-7,CSVRRGTGKFEQYF,TGCAGCGTCCGCCGGGGGACAGGGAAATTCGAGCAGTACTTC
.,few,TRBV5-5,TRBJ1-2,CASSPQTATGYTF,TGTGCCAGCAGCCCCCAAACAGCGACTGGCTACACCTTC
TRBD1,.,TRBV2,TRBJ1-4,CASRGTGDPNEKLFF,TGTGCCAGCCGCGGGACAGGGGACCCAAATGAAAAACTGTTTTTT
.,.,TRBV12-3/TRBV12-4,TRBJ1-5,CASSPQGLNQPQHF,TGTGCCAGCAGTCCCCAGGGACTTAATCAGCCCCAGCATTTT
.,.,TRBV20-1,TRBJ1-6,CSASAGSPLHF,TGCAGTGCTAGTGCGGGTTCACCCCTCCACTTT
TRBD1,.,TRBV7-8,TRBJ2-2,CASMWTGNTGELFF,TGTGCCAGCATGTGGACAGGGAACACCGGGGAGCTGTTTTTT
.,few,TRBV29-1,TRBJ2-3,CSVVAGVSTDTQYF,TGCAGCGTTGTGGCAGGTGTAAGCACAGATACGCAGTATTTT
TRBD2,.,TRBV2,TRBJ2-3,CASSDPTAGDSTDTQYF,TGTGCCAGCAGTGATCCCACGGCGGGGGATAGCACAGATACGCAGTATTTT
.,few,TRBV5-5,TRBJ1-6,CASSLDPLHTNSPLHF,TGTGCCAGCAGCTTGGATCCGCTACATACTAATTCACCCCTCCACTTT
.,.,TRBV5-5,TRBJ2-1,CASSLGQGEIDEQFF,TGTGCCAGCAGCTTGGGCCAGGGCGAAATCGATGAGCAGTTCTTC
.,few,TRBV20-1,TRBJ1-2,CSASGPHGYTF,TGCAGTGCCTCCGGTCCACATGGCTACACCTTC
.,.,TRBV7-9,TRBJ1-4,CASTWGTSDEKLFF,TGTGCCAGCACCTGGGGAACTAGTGATGAAAAACTGTTTTTT
.,.,TRBV6-6,TRBJ1-1,CASRDGGRLNTEAFF,TGTGCCAGCAGAGACGGGGGGCGGCTGAACACTGAAGCTTTCTTT
.,.,TRBV20-1,TRBJ2-2,CSATSGYLSGELFF,TGCAGTGCCACCTCCGGATACCTATCCGGGGAGCTGTTTTTT
.,.,TRBV20-1,TRBJ1-2,CSAVTGTPNDDGYTF,TGCAGTGCTGTTACCGGGACTCCGAATGATGATGGCTACACCTTC
.,few,TRBV27,TRBJ1-2,CASSPDGDLGYTF,TGTGCCAGCAGCCCGGACGGCGATTTGGGCTACACCTTC
.,many,TRBV6-5,TRBJ1-1,CASSYSIPGAPKTEAFF,TGTGCCAGCAGTTACTCGATCCCAGGAGCTCCGAAAACTGAAGCTTTCTTT
.,.,TRBV11-2,TRBJ2-2,CASSISLTGELFF,TGTGCCAGCAGCATTAGCCTCACCGGGGAGCTGTTTTTT
.,.,TRBV20-1,TRBJ2-1,CSANPGSYNEQFF,TGCAGTGCTAATCCCGGGAGCTACAATGAGCAGTTCTTC
.,few,TRBV6-5,TRBJ1-2,CASSYSRKNYGYTF,TGTGCCAGCAGTTACTCGCGGAAGAACTATGGCTACACCTTC
TRBD1,many,TRBV6-2/TRBV6-3,TRBJ2-7,CASSAAGTGTYEQYF,TGTGCCAGCAGTGCCGCCGGGACAGGGACCTACGAGCAGTACTTC
.,.,TRBV6-5,TRBJ1-6,CASTLGQFHYNSPLHF,TGTGCCAGCACCCTTGGACAATTCCACTATAATTCACCCCTCCACTTT
.,.,TRBV4-3,TRBJ1-5,CASSQDRGRARPQHF,TGCGCCAGCAGCCAAGATCGCGGCAGGGCCAGGCCCCAGCATTTT
.,.,TRBV2,TRBJ1-1,CARLRGDDTEAFF,TGTGCCAGATTGAGAGGGGATGACACTGAAGCTTTCTTT
.,.,TRBV12-3/TRBV12-4,TRBJ2-1,CASSPPLRDNNEQFF,TGTGCCAGCAGTCCCCCCCTAAGAGATAACAATGAGCAGTTCTTC
.,.,TRBV21-1,TRBJ2-1,CASSILAGGYNEQFF,TGTGCCAGCAGCATACTAGCGGGGGGTTACAATGAGCAGTTCTTC
TRBD2,.,TRBV18,TRBJ2-7,CASSLSGRDDEQYF,TGTGCCAGCTCACTTAGCGGGAGGGACGACGAGCAGTACTTC
.,few,TRBV24-1,TRBJ2-2,CATQAQGSGELFF,TGTGCCACGCAGGCTCAAGGCTCCGGGGAGCTGTTTTTT
.,.,TRBV7-8,TRBJ1-5,CASSTGDTNQHF,TGTGCCAGCAGCACCGGGGACACCAACCAGCATTTT
.,few,TRBV12-3/TRBV12-4,TRBJ1-3,CASSPGTVLGNTIYF,TGTGCCAGCAGTCCCGGGACCGTTCTTGGAAACACCATATATTTT
TRBD2,.,TRBV19,TRBJ2-7,CASSLTSVYSYEQYF,TGTGCCAGTAGTCTAACTAGCGTATACTCCTACGAGCAGTACTTC
.,few,TRBV18,TRBJ2-5,CASSPGKETQYF,TGTGCCAGCTCACCAGGGAAAGAGACCCAGTACTTC
.,.,TRBV10-3,TRBJ1-1,CAISDGNTEAFF,TGTGCCATCAGTGATGGGAACACTGAAGCTTTCTTT
.,.,TRBV18,TRBJ1-1,CASQPSAGSTEAFF,TGTGCCAGCCAACCGTCAGCAGGGTCTACTGAAGCTTTCTTT
.,.,TRBV12-3/TRBV12-4,TRBJ1-2,CASSLGGAANYGYTF,TGTGCCAGCAGTTTGGGAGGGGCCGCTAACTATGGCTACACCTTC
.,.,TRBV6-5,TRBJ2-7,CASSYRGPYEQYF,TGTGCCAGCAGTTACAGGGGACCCTACGAGCAGTACTTC
.,few,TRBV20-1,TRBJ1-1,CSAMKGEAFF,TGCAGTGCTATGAAGGGTGAAGCTTTCTTT
.,many,TRBV12-3/TRBV12-4,TRBJ1-2,CASSLAAYGYTF,TGTGCCAGCAGTTTGGCAGCCTATGGCTACACCTTC
.,.,TRBV24-1,TRBJ2-1,CATSDEGVEQFF,TGTGCCACCAGTGATGAGGGTGTTGAGCAGTTCTTC
TRBD2,.,TRBV6-5,TRBJ2-1,CASSYFSGGEQFF,TGTGCCAGCAGTTATTTTAGCGGGGGAGAGCAGTTCTTC
.,.,TRBV18,TRBJ1-1,CASSRSLENTEAFF,TGTGCCAGCTCACGTTCGCTTGAGAACACTGAAGCTTTCTTT
.,.,TRBV5-1,TRBJ1-5,CASSLQLSRGVSNQPQHF,TGCGCCAGCAGCTTGCAATTATCCAGGGGAGTTAGCAATCAGCCCCAGCATTTT
TRBD1,.,TRBV7-9,TRBJ2-5,CASSSKQGALGETQYF,TGTGCCAGCAGCTCAAAGCAGGGGGCCCTGGGAGAGACCCAGTACTTC
.,large,TRBV2,TRBJ1-5,CASVNSLNQPQHF,TGTGCCAGCGTCAACAGTTTAAATCAGCCCCAGCATTTT
.,.,TRBV7-2,TRBJ2-1,CASSKVDDEQFF,TGTGCCAGCAGCAAAGTAGACGACGAGCAGTTCTTC
.,.,TRBV5-1,TRBJ1-2,CASSLVFNKDWEKFNGYTF,TGCGCCAGCAGCTTGGTATTCAATAAGGATTGGGAGAAGTTCAATGGCTACACCTTC
.,many,TRBV7-2,TRBJ1-1,CASSLGGLAFF,TGTGCCAGCAGCTTGGGCGGGCTCGCTTTCTTT
.,.,TRBV10-3,TRBJ2-2,CAINLPGSGELFF,TGTGCCATCAACCTTCCGGGGAGCGGGGAGCTGTTTTTT
.,.,TRBV28,TRBJ2-1,CASSPRVSDEQFF,TGTGCCAGCAGTCCCCGGGTCAGCGATGAGCAGTTCTTC
.,few,TRBV12-3/TRBV12-4,TRBJ2-2,CASSLLGRQGGSNTGELFF,TGTGCCAGCAGTTTACTCGGCCGACAGGGAGGGTCTAATACCGGGGAGCTGTTTTTT